What follows are 30 T cell receptor beta chains derived from one specimen sequenced in a study of beta chain features in type 1 diabetes. Findings of the study overall: All four CD4+ subsets from Type 1 diabetes patients carried moderately but significantly shorter TCRB CDR3s.

Antigens of these TCRs are unknown. As every portion of the isolated RNA was reverse transcribed, the sequencing read expressed TCRB transcripts. Assay: immunoSEQ multiplex PCR; the TCRdb copy retains only in-frame clones and omits some. The table has approximately 250,000 clones, roughly a tenth seen once; the top ten hold around 0.015%. The source material was naive CD4+ T cells from blood. The source of these receptors is a man aged 25 to 40 with type 1 diabetes.

The rearrangement links TRBV5-1 to TRBJ1-2; no definite D call. Germline V gene lookup returns CDR1 SGHRS and CDR2 YFSETQ. V was shortened by 3 bases and J by 8 bases, with 17 bases between the two germline ends. CDR3 size: 14 residues. The CDR3 sequence is CASSYGMESHGYTF. CDR3 coding DNA: TGCGCCAGCAGCTACGGAATGGAGTCCCACGGCTACACCTTC.

This clone was recorded a few times. The rearrangement joins TRBV15 to TRBJ2-4; D perhaps matches TRBD2 (6 bases). V was trimmed by 3 bases and J by 3 bases, leaving 9 bases between them. Germline CDR1 LNHNV, CDR2 YYDKDF (reference sequence). This CDR3 has 14 amino acids. CDR3: CATSSREVKNIQYF. The CDR3 coding sequence is TGTGCCACCAGCAGCAGGGAGGTCAAAAACATTCAGTACTTC.

This chain joins TRBV15 and TRBJ1-5; 9 nucleotides agree with TRBD1. The CDR3 contains 18 residues. J gave up 1 base and V 0 bases, and 7 bases lay outside the gene matches. Germline CDR1 LNHNV, CDR2 YYDKDF (reference sequence). The CDR3 DNA sequence: TGTGCCACCAGCAGAGACGGGACAGGGAGGGCGAGCAATCAGCCCCAGCATTTT. It encodes CATSRDGTGRASNQPQHF. The full variable domain, rest sourced from reference TRBV15 and TRBJ1-5, is DAMVIQNPRYQVTQFGKPVTLSCSQTLNHNVMYWYQQKSSQAPKLLFHYYDKDFNNEADTPDNFQSRRPNTSFCFLDIRSPGLGDTAMYLCATSRDGTGRASNQPQHFGDGTRLSIL.

This clone was found a few times. The chain is built from TRBV7-2 and TRBJ1-1; TRBD1 might be the D (6 bases). Between the trimmed V and J ends, which lost 5 bases and 11 bases, there was a span of 12 bases. Germline V gene sequence: CDR1 SGHTA, CDR2 FQGNSA. The CDR3 consists of 11 residues. The CDR3 loop reads CASSQTGMAFF. Written as DNA, the CDR3 is TGTGCCAGCAGCCAAACAGGGATGGCTTTCTTT.

This clone was detected a few times. This rearrangement joins TRBV4-2 to TRBJ2-3, with TRBD1 matching 7 bases. CDR1 and CDR2 from the germline V gene are LGHNA and YNFKEQ. V was clipped by 5 bases and J by 4 bases; unmatched bases: 15. This CDR3 spans 17 amino acids. As DNA, the CDR3 is TGTGCCAGCAGCGCCACCCAACAGACAGGGAACTCAGATACGCAGTATTTT. This gives the protein CASSATQQTGNSDTQYF.

This clone was seen a handful of times. The chain joins TRBV25-1 to TRBJ2-3; 7 nucleotides line up with TRBD2. Losses at the gene ends were 1 base for V and 2 bases for J; bases not matched to a gene: 3. Germline CDR1 MGHDK, CDR2 SYGVNS. The CDR3 is made up of 15 amino acids. The CDR3 protein is CASSESRGDTDTQYF. As DNA, the CDR3 is TGTGCCAGCAGTGAATCACGGGGGGACACAGATACGCAGTATTTT.

This clone was seen more than once but under ten times. The CDR3 coding sequence is TGTGCCAAGGCTCCTGCGAGCGGAGCCAATGAGCAGTTCTTC. This encodes CAKAPASGANEQFF. The chain carries TRBV7-9 and TRBJ2-1; a possible D gene is TRBD2 (5 bases). The CDR3 length is 14 residues. V lost 10 bases, J lost 6 bases, and 19 bases lay in between. CDR1 and CDR2 from the germline V gene are SEHNR and FQNEAQ (reference sequence).

The chain couples TRBV28 to TRBJ2-7; D gene ambiguous. Deletions cut 6 bases from V and 2 bases from J, with 14 bases between. This CDR3 is built from 14 residues. Looked up from germline, CDR1 is MDHEN and CDR2 is SYDVKM. In nucleotides, the CDR3 is TGTGCCAGCAGCCCCGGGTCGCAGCCCTACGAGCAGTACTTC. Translating it yields CASSPGSQPYEQYF.

This chain uses TRBV7-9 with TRBJ2-4; 7 bases are a match to TRBD2. CDR1 and CDR2 (germline): SEHNR, FQNEAQ (reference sequence). This CDR3 is built from 13 residues. The V gene end was trimmed by 3 bases and the J gene end by 8 bases; junction bases not matched to a gene: 4. The chain's CDR3 is CASSLGGRDIQYF. The CDR3 DNA reads TGTGCCAGCAGCTTGGGGGGGAGGGACATTCAGTACTTC. Using reference TRBV7-9 and TRBJ2-4 for the parts outside the CDR3, the full variable domain is DTGVSQNPRHKITKRGQNVTFRCDPISEHNRLYWYRQTLGQGPEFLTYFQNEAQLEKSRLLSDRFSAERPKGSFSTLEIQRTEQGDSAMYLCASSLGGRDIQYFGAGTRLSVL.

The chain carries TRBV5-1 and TRBJ2-3; 11 nucleotides match TRBD2. Germline-derived CDR1 and CDR2 are SGHRS and YFSETQ. J lost 5 bases, V lost 7 bases, and 6 bases had no gene match. This CDR3 is built from 14 residues. CDR3: CASAASGGLDTQYF. In DNA form, the CDR3 reads TGCGCCAGCGCAGCTAGCGGGGGGTTAGATACGCAGTATTTT. Variable domain in full (rest from reference TRBV5-1 and TRBJ2-3): KAGVTQTPRYLIKTRGQQVTLSCSPISGHRSVSWYQQTPGQGLQFLFEYFSETQRNKGNFPGRFSGRQFSNSRSEMNVSTLELGDSALYLCASAASGGLDTQYFGPGTRLTVL.

J is TRBJ2-5 and V is TRBV6-1; 9 bases are a match to TRBD1. With 5 bases clipped from V and 3 bases from J, the junction kept 1 base outside the gene matches. Germline V gene data show CDR1 as MNHNS and CDR2 as SASEGT. This CDR3 comprises 13 residues. The CDR3 DNA reads TGTGCCAGCAGTCGGACAGGGGAAGAGACCCAGTACTTC. Residues: CASSRTGEETQYF.

This clone was seen a few times. The same CDR3 is also encoded by other DNA sequences in this sample. V usage is TRBV18 and J usage is TRBJ1-1, with a tentative D call TRBD1 (6 bases). There are 12 residues in the CDR3. CDR1 and CDR2 (germline): KGHSH, LQKENI. Trimming pared 3 bases from V and 8 bases from J, leaving 10 bases between. The CDR3 coding sequence is TGTGCCAGCTCACCCTCCGGGACAGAAGCTTTCTTT. It is translated as CASSPSGTEAFF.

This clone was counted a few times. The V gene is TRBV7-8, the J gene TRBJ2-1; TRBD2 matches 8 bases. V shed 1 base and J 13 bases; nucleotides not matched to a gene: 15. The germline CDR1 and CDR2 sequences are SGHVS and FQNEAQ. The CDR3 runs 16 residues. The CDR3 coding sequence is TGTGCCAGCAGCTTAGTTCGAGCGGGGGCCGCCGGCACACAGTTCTTC. Its translation is CASSLVRAGAAGTQFF. Full variable domain (missing parts from reference TRBV7-8 and TRBJ2-1): GAGVSQSPRYKVAKRGQDVALRCDPISGHVSLFWYQQALGQGPEFLTYFQNEAQLDKSGLPSDRFFAERPEGSVSTLKIQRTQQEDSAVYLCASSLVRAGAAGTQFFGPGTRLTVL.

This clone occurred a few times. The rearrangement uses TRBV10-3 and TRBJ2-1; 8 bases fit TRBD2. V trimming: 4 bases; J trimming: 3 bases; junction bases outside the gene matches: 5. The length of the CDR3 is 15 residues. Germline CDR1 reads ENHRY; CDR2 reads SYGVKD. CDR3 DNA sequence: TGTGCCATCAGTGGCATGCGGGGGGTCTACAATGAGCAGTTCTTC. The encoded protein is CAISGMRGVYNEQFF.

In this sample, this clone turned up a few times. This chain links TRBV6-5 with TRBJ2-7; 9 bases match TRBD1. This CDR3 has 15 amino acids. V dropped 0 bases and J dropped 6; count of bases not matched to a gene: 6. Per germline, CDR1 MNHEY and CDR2 SVGAGI. Here the CDR3 reads CASSYSGTGPREQYF. DNA for the CDR3: TGTGCCAGCAGTTACTCCGGGACAGGGCCCCGCGAGCAGTACTTC.

The chain carries TRBV5-1 and TRBJ2-1, with TRBD2 identical over 11 bases. J gave up 4 bases and V 2 bases, and 2 bases lay outside the gene matches. The CDR3 spans 15 residues. Germline assignment: CDR1 SGHRS and CDR2 YFSETQ. The CDR3 nucleotides read TGCGCCAGCAGCTTTCGGACTAGCGGGTACAATGAGCAGTTCTTC. Its translation: CASSFRTSGYNEQFF.

The sample holds a few counts of this clone. The gene calls are TRBV5-1 and TRBJ1-4; no definite D call. The CDR3 totals 14 residues. Germline V lookup: CDR1 SGHRS, CDR2 YFSETQ. Trimming took off 1 base at V and 10 bases at J, with 14 bases between the two ends. The CDR3 reads CASSLIGGDGKLFF. As DNA, the CDR3 is TGCGCCAGCAGCTTGATTGGTGGAGACGGAAAACTGTTTTTT. The full variable domain, its missing parts supplied by reference TRBV5-1 and TRBJ1-4, is KAGVTQTPRYLIKTRGQQVTLSCSPISGHRSVSWYQQTPGQGLQFLFEYFSETQRNKGNFPGRFSGRQFSNSRSEMNVSTLELGDSALYLCASSLIGGDGKLFFGSGTQLSVL.

V is TRBV7-9 and J is TRBJ2-3, with 8 bases matching TRBD1. Losses at the gene ends were 7 bases for V and 5 bases for J; bases not matched to a gene: 5. Per germline, CDR1 SEHNR and CDR2 FQNEAQ (reference sequence). The CDR3 contains 13 residues. Here the CDR3 reads CASTQGAGDTQYF. The CDR3 DNA is TGTGCCAGCACCCAGGGGGCGGGAGATACGCAGTATTTT. The entire variable domain, with the rest obtained from reference TRBV7-9 and TRBJ2-3, is as follows: DTGVSQNPRHKITKRGQNVTFRCDPISEHNRLYWYRQTLGQGPEFLTYFQNEAQLEKSRLLSDRFSAERPKGSFSTLEIQRTEQGDSAMYLCASTQGAGDTQYFGPGTRLTVL.

The V call is TRBV5-1, the J call TRBJ2-2, with D unresolved. With 0 bases removed from V and 4 bases from J, the gap between germline ends came to 7 bases. The CDR3 is 14 residues long. Germline lookup yields CDR1 SGHRS and CDR2 YFSETQ. As DNA, the CDR3 is TGCGCCAGCAGCTTGGATCGAGCCACCGGGGAGCTGTTTTTT. This encodes CASSLDRATGELFF.

This chain connects TRBV5-1 to TRBJ1-3; D gene ambiguous. Germline assignment: CDR1 SGHRS and CDR2 YFSETQ. CDR3 length: 14 amino acids. V was clipped by 0 bases and J by 4 bases, with 8 bases between them. This chain's CDR3 is CASSLAGSGNTIYF. CDR3 DNA sequence: TGCGCCAGCAGCTTGGCCGGTTCCGGAAACACCATATATTTT.

The table lists this clone with a few counts. This sequence joins TRBV19 and TRBJ2-7; TRBD2 matches at 11 bases. Germline-derived CDR1 and CDR2 are LNHDA and SQIVND (reference sequence). The CDR3 totals 15 residues. V trimming: 1 base; J trimming: 4 bases; junction bases outside the gene matches: 3. CDR3 bases: TGTGCCAGTAGTATAGCTCCTAGCGGGAGGTACGAGCAGTACTTC. It is translated as CASSIAPSGRYEQYF. The full variable domain, with the rest looked up from reference TRBV19 and TRBJ2-7, is DGGITQSPKYLFRKEGQNVTLSCEQNLNHDAMYWYRQDPGQGLRLIYYSQIVNDFQKGDIAEGYSVSREKKESFPLTVTSAQKNPTAFYLCASSIAPSGRYEQYFGPGTRLTVT.

This clone occurred a few times. The genes are TRBV4-3 and TRBJ1-5; D is unresolved. CDR3 size: 16 residues. The germline CDR1 and CDR2 sequences are LGHNA and YSLEER. Trimming took off 0 bases at V and 6 bases at J, with 15 bases between the two ends. The CDR3 coding sequence is TGCGCCAGCAGCCAAGATAGCGATTTGTTTTCTCAGCCCCAGCATTTT. It codes for CASSQDSDLFSQPQHF.

The chain uses TRBV29-1 and TRBJ2-7; a weak D match, TRBD1 (5 bases). This CDR3 comprises 12 residues. The V gene's germline CDR1 is SQVTM and CDR2 ANQGSEA. V shed 5 bases and J shed 4 bases, with 12 bases lying between them. This chain's CDR3 is CSVLGHTYEQYF. The CDR3 DNA reads TGCAGCGTTCTCGGACACACTTACGAGCAGTACTTC.

The chain joins TRBV14 to TRBJ1-2; 7 bases are a match to TRBD1. V lost 0 bases and J lost 3; bases outside the gene matches: 4. This CDR3 has 15 residues. Germline assignment: CDR1 SGHDN and CDR2 FVKESK. CDR3 DNA: TGTGCCAGCAGCCAAGATGAGGGGGCATACTATGGCTACACCTTC. Amino acids: CASSQDEGAYYGYTF.

The sample holds a few counts of this clone. This sample includes further DNA sequences coding for the same CDR3. J is TRBJ2-5 and V is TRBV2; 10 bases line up with TRBD1. Germline trimming cut 4 bases from V and 5 bases from J; bases unmatched to any gene: 1. This CDR3 comprises 13 residues. Germline V gives CDR1 SNHLY, CDR2 FYNNEI. This chain's CDR3 is CASSGTGGETQYF. The CDR3 bases are TGTGCCAGCAGTGGGACAGGGGGTGAGACCCAGTACTTC.

This clone was observed a few times. The rearrangement links TRBV5-4 to TRBJ2-5, with TRBD2 identical over 9 bases. This CDR3 is 14 amino acids long. Germline CDR1 and CDR2: SGHNT and YYREEE (reference sequence). J gave up 5 bases and V 7 bases, and 9 bases lay outside the gene matches. CDR3 residues: CASGGGGADETQYF. The CDR3 DNA follows: TGTGCCAGCGGGGGCGGGGGGGCCGATGAGACCCAGTACTTC.

The rearrangement links TRBV10-3 to TRBJ2-7; the D gene is possibly TRBD2 (6 bases). CDR3 length: 15 amino acids. V was clipped by 0 bases and J by 1 base, with 10 bases between them. Germline-derived CDR1 and CDR2 are ENHRY and SYGVKD. The CDR3 loop is CAISESGGWSYEQYF. CDR3 coding DNA: TGTGCCATCAGTGAGTCGGGGGGTTGGTCCTACGAGCAGTACTTC.

The chain couples TRBV29-1 to TRBJ2-7; 8 bases line up with TRBD1. CDR1 is SQVTM and CDR2 is ANQGSEA in the germline V gene. V shed 5 bases, J shed 3 bases, and the junction held 6 bases outside the gene matches. The CDR3 has 13 amino acids. Written as DNA, the CDR3 is TGCAGCGTTCTCCCAGGGGGCAACTACGAGCAGTACTTC. Translation gives CSVLPGGNYEQYF.

The rearrangement joins TRBV7-3 to TRBJ2-1; D is ambiguous. The CDR3 sequence is 14 residues long. CDR1 is SGHTA and CDR2 is FQGTGA in the germline V gene. V was shortened by 3 bases and J by 7 bases, with 13 bases between the two germline ends. Here the CDR3 DNA reads TGTGCCAGCAGCTTTCCTCCCCCTCGGAATGAGCAGTTCTTC. Translated: CASSFPPPRNEQFF.

This clone came up a few times. The chain employs TRBV7-2 and TRBJ2-7; D gene uncertain. CDR3 length: 14 amino acids. V lost 2 bases to trimming and J lost 6 bases, with 14 bases between them. CDR1 SGHTA and CDR2 FQGNSA come from the germline V gene. The CDR3 nucleotides read TGTGCCAGCAGCTTAACTTTCACTCTCACCGAGCAGTACTTC. Protein sequence: CASSLTFTLTEQYF.